This record looks at one T cell receptor (beta chain) sequence and its context. The antigen remains undetermined. The PCR employed 60 Vbeta primers together with 13 Jbeta primers. Assay: immunoSEQ multiplex PCR; the TCRdb copy retains only in-frame clones and omits some. The sample contains some 130,000 clones, almost 80% of which appear only once. V was pared by 4 bases and J by 1 base, with 7 bases between. The length of the CDR3 is 13 residues. Germline assignment: CDR1 ENHRY and CDR2 SYGVKD. This entry comes from a study of cytomegalovirus exposure and HLA in healthy donors. The wider study: The early release's HLA-typed donors yielded 70 million to 85 million unique TCRs. Study results and caveats: On later analysis, the bulk of CMV-associated TCR beta chains appeared to be HLA-restricted.

Sequenced material: PBMCs. This sequence joins TRBV10-3 and TRBJ1-1; D remains ambiguous. This TCR was sampled from a female donor in good health and CMV-seronegative. Here the CDR3 DNA reads TGTGCCATCAGTGCTACGTGGAACACTGAAGCTTTCTTT. Residues: CAISATWNTEAFF.